The entry below gives a single TCR beta chain sequence along with its context. Its antigen remains unknown. The source of the sample is a study of blood T cells in healthy people across ages. Whole-study context: Capturing about one barcoded beta molecule per two T cells was achieved by template switching.

A J-beta primer mix and a sample-barcoded 5' primer were used in a second PCR of roughly 6 to 11 cycles. TCRdb re-derived calls from the 5' RACE reads in MiXCR, one entry per CDR3 protein. This sample has about 1,600,000 distinct CDR3 sequences, with approximately 38% found just once. Broader study findings: There was a strong correlation between TCR beta diversity and naive T cell percentage.

Sequenced material: blood. The TCR sequence derives from a woman in her late teens or twenties in good health.

CDR3 amino acids: CASSFRPNPSGANVLTF. The CDR3 DNA reads TGTGCCAGCAGTTTTCGGCCCAACCCCTCTGGGGCCAACGTCCTGACTTTC. V usage is TRBV27 and J usage is TRBJ2-6, with unresolved D. V was clipped by 3 bases and J by 0 bases, with 12 bases between them. Germline V gene sequence: CDR1 MNHEY, CDR2 SMNVEV (reference sequence). This CDR3 contains 17 residues.